The present T cell receptor (beta chain) was sequenced within a study of T cell responses to AZD1222 COVID-19 vaccine. CDR1 and CDR2 (germline): MDHEN, SYDVKM. V lost 5 bases and J lost 5; bases outside the gene matches: 8. The CDR3 has 14 residues. Sequencing was performed with immunoSEQ multiplex PCR; in TCRdb, only in-frame clones are kept and a portion is missing. The table includes some 80,000 clones, over 60% detected once. The sequence derives from an adult who received the MenACWY meningococcal vaccine as a control. The material was peripheral blood, obtained 28 days after the second dose of the MenACWY control vaccine. This rearrangement joins TRBV28 to TRBJ1-2, with 7 bases lining up with TRBD1. CDR3 loop: CASSQTLTGYGYTF. The CDR3 bases are TGTGCCAGCAGTCAAACTTTGACAGGGTATGGCTACACCTTC.